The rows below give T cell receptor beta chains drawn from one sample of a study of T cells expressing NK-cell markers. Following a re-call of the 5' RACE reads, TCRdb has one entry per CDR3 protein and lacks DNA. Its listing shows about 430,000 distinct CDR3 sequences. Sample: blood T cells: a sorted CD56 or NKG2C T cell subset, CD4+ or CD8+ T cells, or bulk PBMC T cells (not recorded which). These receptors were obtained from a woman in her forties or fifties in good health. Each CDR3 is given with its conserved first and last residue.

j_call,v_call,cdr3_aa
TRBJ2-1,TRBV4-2,CASSPRAGAEQFF
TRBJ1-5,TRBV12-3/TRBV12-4,CASSLRGWGGKSNQPQHF
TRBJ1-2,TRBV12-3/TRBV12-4,CASSFGGNSGHYGYTF
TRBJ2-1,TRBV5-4,CASSTRQGHEQFF
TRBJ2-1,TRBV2,CASSEGVRLADQFF
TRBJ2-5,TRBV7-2,CASSLPVEETQYF
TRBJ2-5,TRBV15,CATSTSVETQYF
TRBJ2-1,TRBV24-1,CATSDLASRSSYNEQFF
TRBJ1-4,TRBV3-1,CASSQGRSKAPWLFF
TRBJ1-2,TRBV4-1,CASSQDGGYTNYGYTF
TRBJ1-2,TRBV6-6,CASSYSQGANYGYTF
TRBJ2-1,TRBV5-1,CASSLLKLSREGILREQFF
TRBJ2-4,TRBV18,CASSPWTVAKNIQYF
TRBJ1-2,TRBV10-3,CAPKEQGQRGYGYTF
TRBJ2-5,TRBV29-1,CSVYAVGPGGTQYF
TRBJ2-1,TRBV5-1,CASSSGRKDYNEQFF
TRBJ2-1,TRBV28,CASRPSGTSGLYNEQFF
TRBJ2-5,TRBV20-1,CSARDRIALQPQYF
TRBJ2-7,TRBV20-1,CSAPGLLGTYEQYF
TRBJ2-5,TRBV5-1,CASSLAVALGRETQYF
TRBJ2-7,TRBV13,CASSLSRGGEQYF
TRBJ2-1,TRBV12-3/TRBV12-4,CASSATSVAYNEQFF
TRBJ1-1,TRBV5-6,CASSPRGARLDTEAFF